This is a list of T cell receptor beta chains from one sample in a study of blood T cell repertoires in COVID-19. Repertoires were generated with immunoSEQ multiplex PCR, while TCRdb's copy carries only in-frame clones and drops some. The sample comprises about 170,000 clones, 85% of which are singletons, and about 3% rests with the top ten. Sequencing used peripheral blood. These receptors came from a human donor with acute or convalescent COVID-19. The donor label of this sample is uncertain. Each CDR3 is given with its conserved first and last residue. D genes are given only for firm matches. Clone size is given for some rows only: seen once, a few or many times, or a class if the clone is expanded.

J: TRBJ1-2; size: NA; V: TRBV5-8; D: NA; CDR3: CASHLPGGAGYGYTF; DNA: TGTGCCAGCCACCTGCCGGGGGGCGCGGGATATGGCTACACCTTC
J: TRBJ1-6; size: NA; V: TRBV19; D: TRBD1; CDR3: CASSKDRVQGTLHF; DNA: TGTGCCAGTAGTAAGGACAGGGTCCAAGGGACCCTCCACTTT
J: TRBJ1-3; size: NA; V: TRBV10-3; D: TRBD1; CDR3: CAISDGQGARGNTIYF; DNA: TGTGCCATCAGTGACGGGCAGGGGGCGCGAGGAAACACCATATATTTT
J: TRBJ1-1; size: few; V: TRBV19; D: NA; CDR3: CASKSGLKNTEAFF; DNA: TGTGCCAGTAAGTCGGGACTGAAGAACACTGAAGCTTTCTTT
J: TRBJ2-7; size: once; V: TRBV3-1/TRBV3-2; D: TRBD2; CDR3: CASSQGLAGSYEQYF; DNA: TGTGCCAGCAGCCAGGGACTAGCGGGGAGTTACGAGCAGTACTTC
J: TRBJ1-2; size: NA; V: TRBV27; D: TRBD1; CDR3: CASSTHRTGTYGYTF; DNA: TGTGCCAGCAGTACCCATCGGACAGGGACCTATGGCTACACCTTC
J: TRBJ2-2; size: NA; V: TRBV7-9; D: TRBD2; CDR3: CASSPPGRYGELFF; DNA: TGTGCCAGCAGCCCACCCGGGAGGTACGGGGAGCTGTTTTTT
J: TRBJ2-7; size: NA; V: TRBV27; D: NA; CDR3: CASSLNNQYEQYF; DNA: TGTGCCAGCAGTTTGAACAACCAATACGAGCAGTACTTC
J: TRBJ1-5; size: NA; V: TRBV2; D: NA; CDR3: CASSGGSGSNQPQHF; DNA: TGTGCCAGCAGTGGAGGATCCGGGAGCAATCAGCCCCAGCATTTT
J: TRBJ1-2; size: NA; V: TRBV7-2; D: NA; CDR3: CASSSGQIRTNYGYTF; DNA: TGTGCCAGCAGCTCCGGACAGATCAGAACTAACTATGGCTACACCTTC
J: TRBJ2-1; size: NA; V: TRBV28; D: NA; CDR3: CASSPRTGLLFPESSYNEQFF; DNA: TGTGCCAGCAGTCCTAGGACTGGATTACTGTTCCCCGAAAGCTCCTACAATGAGCAGTTCTTC
J: TRBJ2-2; size: few; V: TRBV28; D: TRBD1; CDR3: CASSLSAGGPNTGELFF; DNA: TGTGCCAGCAGTTTATCGGCAGGGGGCCCGAACACCGGGGAGCTGTTTTTT
J: TRBJ2-7; size: NA; V: TRBV27; D: NA; CDR3: CASRFAQVSYEQYF; DNA: TGTGCCAGCAGATTTGCACAGGTCTCCTACGAGCAGTACTTC
J: TRBJ1-1; size: NA; V: TRBV6-5; D: NA; CDR3: CASSSRGLAFF; DNA: TGTGCCAGCAGTTCCCGGGGGTTAGCTTTCTTT
J: TRBJ1-5; size: few; V: TRBV19; D: NA; CDR3: CASSIPGPLPNQPQHF; DNA: TGTGCCAGTAGTATTCCTGGGCCCTTGCCCAATCAGCCCCAGCATTTT